This is a list of T cell receptor beta chains from one sample in a study of CD8 T cells in ankylosing spondylitis. TCRdb processed the 5' RACE reads anew with MiXCR; each CDR3 protein has one entry. The sample has 100,000 to 150,000 distinct CDR3 sequences, about an eighth seen once. The sequenced sample consisted of blood, either unsorted or a sorted T cell fraction (not recorded which). These receptors were taken from a female donor with ankylosing spondylitis or in good health (not recorded which). Each CDR3 is given with its conserved first and last residue. D genes are given only for firm matches. A clone size is listed for some rows: how often the clone was seen (once, few, many), or a class if it is expanded.

D	size	V	J	CDR3	DNA
TRBD2	many	TRBV4-2	TRBJ2-3	CASSQEALAGRTDTQYF	TGTGCCAGCAGCCAAGAGGCGCTAGCGGGGCGTACAGATACGCAGTATTTT
.	.	TRBV9	TRBJ2-2	CASSVEGRPFTGELFF	TGTGCCAGCAGCGTAGAGGGCCGACCCTTCACCGGGGAGCTGTTTTTT
.	.	TRBV4-2	TRBJ2-4	CASSQDWASRDIQYF	TGTGCCAGCAGCCAAGATTGGGCCTCTCGGGACATTCAGTACTTC
.	.	TRBV20-1	TRBJ2-1	CSARAAPLSSYNEQFF	TGCAGTGCTAGAGCTGCCCCGTTAAGCTCCTACAATGAGCAGTTCTTC
.	many	TRBV24-1	TRBJ2-1	CATSVAEQFF	TGTGCCACCAGTGTCGCTGAGCAGTTCTTC
TRBD1	few	TRBV28	TRBJ2-5	CASSTSGQGKGTQYF	TGTGCCAGCAGTACCTCCGGACAGGGGAAAGGGACCCAGTACTTC
.	many	TRBV7-6	TRBJ2-5	CASSSGIWGQETQYF	TGTGCCAGCAGCTCGGGGATATGGGGGCAAGAGACCCAGTACTTC
.	few	TRBV2	TRBJ1-5	CASSPPGDRNQPQHF	TGTGCCAGCAGTCCCCCGGGGGATCGCAATCAGCCCCAGCATTTT
.	few	TRBV12-3/TRBV12-4	TRBJ2-5	CASSLVLGLETQYF	TGTGCCAGCAGTTTAGTCTTAGGTTTGGAGACCCAGTACTTC
.	many	TRBV12-3/TRBV12-4	TRBJ2-1	CASSPSPTAASYNEQFF	TGTGCCAGCAGTCCCTCGCCTACGGCGGCCTCCTACAATGAGCAGTTCTTC
TRBD2	many	TRBV4-1	TRBJ2-7	CASSQEIAGVYEQYF	TGCGCCAGCAGCCAAGAAATAGCGGGGGTTTACGAGCAGTACTTC
TRBD1	many	TRBV3-1	TRBJ1-1	CASSVQGADTEAFF	TGTGCCAGCAGCGTACAGGGGGCCGACACTGAAGCTTTCTTT
.	few	TRBV20-1	TRBJ1-1	CSARETTDREAFF	TGCAGTGCTAGAGAAACCACGGACAGAGAAGCTTTCTTT
.	.	TRBV7-2	TRBJ1-6	CASSLNGARSPLHF	TGTGCCAGCAGCTTAAATGGGGCCAGGTCACCCCTCCACTTT
.	.	TRBV5-4	TRBJ2-1	CASSPGSEQFF	TGTGCCAGCAGCCCAGGGTCTGAGCAGTTCTTC
.	.	TRBV3-1	TRBJ1-2	CASSPRGGSPYGYTF	TGTGCCAGCAGCCCCCGGGGGGGCTCTCCCTATGGCTACACCTTC
TRBD2	.	TRBV20-1	TRBJ2-1	CSASRPFGGVSYNEQFF	TGCAGTGCTAGTCGTCCGTTCGGGGGGGTCTCCTACAATGAGCAGTTCTTC
.	many	TRBV5-1	TRBJ2-2	CASSLETGELFF	TGCGCCAGCAGCTTGGAGACCGGGGAGCTGTTTTTT
.	.	TRBV15	TRBJ1-1	CATSRAGGHTMNTEAFF	TGTGCCACCAGCAGAGCTGGGGGCCACACCATGAACACTGAAGCTTTCTTT
TRBD1	many	TRBV12-3/TRBV12-4	TRBJ1-6	CASSRGQDNSPLHF	TGTGCCAGCAGTCGGGGACAGGATAATTCACCCCTCCACTTT
.	many	TRBV6-1	TRBJ2-3	CASSDPTGVYTQYF	TGTGCCAGCAGTGACCCAACGGGAGTATATACGCAGTATTTT
TRBD2	few	TRBV7-8	TRBJ2-5	CASRRTGLVKETQYF	TGTGCCAGCAGAAGAACGGGACTAGTAAAGGAGACCCAGTACTTC
TRBD2	.	TRBV10-2	TRBJ2-1	CASSDGSSGRVHEQFF	TGCGCCAGCAGTGATGGCTCGAGCGGGAGAGTCCATGAGCAGTTCTTC
TRBD1	.	TRBV27	TRBJ2-7	CASSFHGQANYEQYF	TGTGCCAGCAGTTTTCATGGACAGGCAAACTACGAGCAGTACTTC
.	few	TRBV5-1	TRBJ1-1	CASIDLTGIGGTEAFF	TGCGCCAGCATCGATCTGACAGGCATCGGCGGGACTGAAGCTTTCTTT
.	few	TRBV7-2	TRBJ2-1	CASSSVPSNEQFF	TGTGCCAGCAGCTCGGTTCCCTCCAATGAGCAGTTCTTC
TRBD1	.	TRBV10-3	TRBJ1-5	CAISRDRDGQPQHF	TGTGCCATCAGTCGTGACAGGGACGGGCAGCCCCAGCATTTT
TRBD2	few	TRBV18	TRBJ2-2	CASSPPSGGVTGELFF	TGTGCCAGCTCACCACCGTCGGGAGGGGTCACCGGGGAGCTGTTTTTT
.	once	TRBV7-6	TRBJ2-3	CASSHFEAVTDTQYF	TGTGCCAGCAGCCATTTTGAGGCAGTAACAGATACGCAGTATTTT